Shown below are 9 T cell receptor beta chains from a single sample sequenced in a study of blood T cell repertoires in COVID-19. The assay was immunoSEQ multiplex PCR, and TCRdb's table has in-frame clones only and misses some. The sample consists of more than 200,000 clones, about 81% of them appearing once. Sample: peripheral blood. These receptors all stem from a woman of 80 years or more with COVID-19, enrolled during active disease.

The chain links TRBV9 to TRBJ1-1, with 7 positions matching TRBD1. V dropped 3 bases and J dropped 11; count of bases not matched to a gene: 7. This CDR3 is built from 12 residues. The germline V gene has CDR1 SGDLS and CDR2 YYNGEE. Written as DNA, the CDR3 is TGTGCCAGCAGCGGAAACAGGGGATATGCTTTCTTT. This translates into CASSGNRGYAFF.

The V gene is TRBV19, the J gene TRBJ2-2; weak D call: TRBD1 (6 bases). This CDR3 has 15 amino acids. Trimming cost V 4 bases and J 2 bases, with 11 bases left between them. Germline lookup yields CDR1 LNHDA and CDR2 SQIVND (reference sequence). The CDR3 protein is CASSKDRLNTGELFF. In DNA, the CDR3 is TGTGCCAGTAGTAAGGACAGACTAAACACCGGGGAGCTGTTTTTT.

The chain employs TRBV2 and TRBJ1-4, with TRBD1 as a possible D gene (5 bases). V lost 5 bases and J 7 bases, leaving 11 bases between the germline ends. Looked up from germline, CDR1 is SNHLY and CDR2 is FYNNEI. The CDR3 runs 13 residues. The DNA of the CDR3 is TGTGCCAGCAGTCCGGGACTGATTGAAAAACTGTTTTTT. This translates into CASSPGLIEKLFF.

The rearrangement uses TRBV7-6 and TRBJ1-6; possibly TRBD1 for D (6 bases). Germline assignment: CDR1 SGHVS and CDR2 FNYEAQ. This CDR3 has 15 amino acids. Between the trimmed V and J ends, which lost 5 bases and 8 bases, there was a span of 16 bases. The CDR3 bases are TGTGCCAGCAGCCCTCGACAGGCCGGAGATTCACCCCTCCACTTT. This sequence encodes CASSPRQAGDSPLHF.

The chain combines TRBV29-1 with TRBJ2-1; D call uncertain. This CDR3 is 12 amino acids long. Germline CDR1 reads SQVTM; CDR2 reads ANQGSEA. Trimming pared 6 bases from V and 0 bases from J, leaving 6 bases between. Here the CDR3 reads CSVRVSYNEQFF. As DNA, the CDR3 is TGCAGCGTCCGGGTCTCCTACAATGAGCAGTTCTTC.

CDR3 in DNA: TGTGCCAGTAGTATCGACGGACAGGGGGCGAAGAACGAGCAGTACTTC. It specifies CASSIDGQGAKNEQYF. This chain links TRBV19 with TRBJ2-7; TRBD1 agrees at 11 bases. This CDR3 is built from 16 residues. Per germline, CDR1 LNHDA and CDR2 SQIVND (reference sequence). V lost 3 bases and J lost 5; bases outside the gene matches: 9.

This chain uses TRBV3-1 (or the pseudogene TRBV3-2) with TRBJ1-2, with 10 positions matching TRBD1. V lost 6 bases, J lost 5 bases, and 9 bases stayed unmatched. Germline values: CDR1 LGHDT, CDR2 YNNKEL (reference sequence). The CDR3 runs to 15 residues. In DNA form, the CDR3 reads TGTGCCAGCAGTCTAAAGACAGGGGGCTCGTATGGCTACACCTTC. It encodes CASSLKTGGSYGYTF.

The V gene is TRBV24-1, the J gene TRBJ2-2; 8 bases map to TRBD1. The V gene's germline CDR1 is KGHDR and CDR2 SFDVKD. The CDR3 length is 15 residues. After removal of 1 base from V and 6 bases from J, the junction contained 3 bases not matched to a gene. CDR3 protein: CATSDFGQGAGELFF. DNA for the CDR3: TGTGCCACCAGTGATTTCGGACAGGGTGCCGGGGAGCTGTTTTTT.

CDR3 sequence (DNA): TGTGCCAGCTCACCACAACCGGGACAGTTGGTTCAAGAGACCCAGTACTTC. Translated: CASSPQPGQLVQETQYF. The V and J genes are TRBV18 and TRBJ2-5; 7 bases are a match to TRBD1. V shed 1 base and J 2 bases; nucleotides not matched to a gene: 10. The CDR3 runs to 17 residues. Per the germline V gene, CDR1 is KGHSH and CDR2 is LQKENI.